What follows are 31 T cell receptor beta chains derived from one specimen sequenced in a study of shared clonotypes between healthy human individuals. Here immunoSEQ multiplex PCR was the method, and the copy in TCRdb shows in-frame clones only, minus some. The table records around 620,000 clones, around 95% of them present only once. The naive CD8 population came from CD45RO-negative cells selected for CCR7, without terminally differentiated effector memory CD45RA+ cells. The sample consisted of naive CD8+ T cells sorted from blood. These receptors came from a woman in her 30s in good health.

This clone was seen a single time. The chain couples TRBV27 to TRBJ2-7; 7 bases map to TRBD2. The V and J ends lost 4 bases and 3 bases, in that order; junction bases with no gene match: 12. In germline, CDR1 is MNHEY, CDR2 SMNVEV (reference sequence). This CDR3 is built from 16 residues. The CDR3 coding sequence is TGTGCCAGCAGTTCATCTAGCGGTACCTGGCACTACGAGCAGTACTTC. This codes for CASSSSSGTWHYEQYF.

The chain links TRBV5-5 to TRBJ2-7, with D tentatively TRBD1 or TRBD2 (5 bases each). Germline assignment: CDR1 SGHKS and CDR2 YYEKEE (reference sequence). The CDR3 consists of 12 residues. V lost 4 bases and J 6 bases, leaving 11 bases between the germline ends. The CDR3 loop is CASSLGTVEQYF. In nucleotides, the CDR3 is TGTGCCAGCAGCCTCGGGACCGTCGAGCAGTACTTC. Together with reference TRBV5-5 and TRBJ2-7, the CDR3 gives the full variable domain: DAGVTQSPTHLIKTRGQQVTLRCSPISGHKSVSWYQQVLGQGPQFIFQYYEKEERGRGNFPDRFSARQFPNYSSELNVNALLLGDSALYLCASSLGTVEQYFGPGTRLTVT.

The chain recombines TRBV2 with TRBJ2-2, with 9 bases fitting TRBD1. The CDR3 runs to 15 residues. J lost 1 base, V lost 7 bases, and 4 bases had no gene match. Germline assignment: CDR1 SNHLY and CDR2 FYNNEI. The DNA of the CDR3 is TGTGCCAGCACACCGGGACAGGGGAACACCGGGGAGCTGTTTTTT. The encoded protein is CASTPGQGNTGELFF.

This clone was counted once. The chain employs TRBV7-2 and TRBJ2-5, with D tentatively TRBD1 (6 bases). The CDR3 sequence is 14 residues long. The V and J ends lost 4 bases and 2 bases respectively, with 11 bases between them. Germline CDR1 and CDR2: SGHTA and FQGNSA. CDR3 protein: CASSSTGMQETQYF. DNA for the CDR3: TGTGCCAGCAGCTCAACAGGGATGCAAGAGACCCAGTACTTC.

This chain joins TRBV5-1 and TRBJ2-7; 9 nucleotides line up with TRBD2. The CDR3 length is 15 residues. The V segment lost 1 base and the J segment 2 bases; nucleotides outside the gene matches: 4. Germline CDR1 SGHRS, CDR2 YFSETQ. The CDR3 nucleotides are TGCGCCAGCAGCTTGTTCCTAGCGGGAACCTACGAGCAGTACTTC. The encoded protein is CASSLFLAGTYEQYF. Supplemented by reference TRBV5-1 and TRBJ2-7, the full variable domain reads KAGVTQTPRYLIKTRGQQVTLSCSPISGHRSVSWYQQTPGQGLQFLFEYFSETQRNKGNFPGRFSGRQFSNSRSEMNVSTLELGDSALYLCASSLFLAGTYEQYFGPGTRLTVT.

The chain joins TRBV15 to TRBJ2-5, with D possibly matching TRBD1 (6 bases). Deletions cut 0 bases from V and 2 bases from J, with 10 bases between. The CDR3 consists of 15 residues. Germline CDR1 and CDR2: LNHNV and YYDKDF (reference sequence). CDR3 protein: CATSRERRGQETQYF. CDR3 coding DNA: TGTGCCACCAGCAGAGAACGCAGGGGTCAAGAGACCCAGTACTTC.

CDR3: CASSQDGSGEAFF. CDR3 DNA sequence: TGCGCCAGCAGCCAAGATGGTTCCGGGGAAGCTTTCTTT. The rearrangement joins TRBV4-1 to TRBJ1-1; D is unclear. Trimming left V 0 bases short and J 8 bases short, with 10 bases between. CDR3 length: 13 residues. Germline CDR1 reads MGHRA; CDR2 reads YSYEKL.

V gene TRBV25-1 combines with J gene TRBJ2-7; D unresolved. This CDR3 has 13 residues. In germline, CDR1 is MGHDK, CDR2 SYGVNS. Trimming left V 5 bases short and J 6 bases short, with 14 bases between. The CDR3 DNA is TGTGCCAGCAGTCCATCGGGCCAGCCCGAGCAGTACTTC. Protein sequence: CASSPSGQPEQYF.

V is TRBV6-6 and J is TRBJ1-5; D not certain. CDR1 MNHNY and CDR2 SVGAGI come from the germline V gene (reference sequence). There are 13 residues in the CDR3. V was clipped by 6 bases and J by 6 bases, with 12 bases between them. The CDR3 is CASSPGRVQPQHF. CDR3 DNA sequence: TGTGCCAGCAGCCCCGGGCGGGTTCAGCCCCAGCATTTT.

This chain connects TRBV11-2 to TRBJ1-1; 8 nucleotides align to TRBD1. The CDR3 totals 15 residues. Unmatched junction bases numbered 14, after V lost 5 bases and J lost 9 bases. The germline V gene has CDR1 SGHAT and CDR2 FQNNGV. CDR3 loop: CASSLRSDRDGQAFF. The CDR3 region has the DNA TGTGCCAGCAGCCTTAGATCGGACAGGGATGGACAAGCTTTCTTT.

In its sample, this clone was seen once. The genes are TRBV14 and TRBJ2-3; a possible D gene is TRBD2 (5 bases). The V and J ends lost 2 bases and 6 bases respectively, with 18 bases between them. Per germline, CDR1 SGHDN and CDR2 FVKESK. The CDR3 loop spans 16 amino acids. This CDR3 is CASSQKTGQTKDTQYF. For the CDR3, the DNA is TGTGCCAGCAGCCAAAAGACCGGGCAGACTAAGGATACGCAGTATTTT.

This clone was picked up one time. J is TRBJ2-7 and V is TRBV6-1; 11 bases are a match to TRBD1. V lost 3 bases to trimming and J lost 4 bases; unmatched junction nucleotides: 5. The CDR3 runs 15 residues. Germline V gene lookup returns CDR1 MNHNS and CDR2 SASEGT. The CDR3 loop is CASSDRTGGMYEQYF. The DNA of the CDR3 is TGTGCCAGCAGTGATAGGACAGGGGGCATGTACGAGCAGTACTTC.

The rearrangement uses TRBV6-5 and TRBJ2-7, with 7 bases aligning to TRBD2. The V gene's germline CDR1 is MNHEY and CDR2 SVGAGI. This CDR3 comprises 16 residues. V was pared by 0 bases and J by 3 bases, with 8 bases of the junction left unmatched. The CDR3 DNA is TGTGCCAGCAGTTACTCGCACGGCGGGAGAAGCTACGAGCAGTACTTC. This gives the protein CASSYSHGGRSYEQYF.

The chain links TRBV27 to TRBJ1-1; D is unclear. The ends were cut back, 6 bases at V and 4 bases at J, with 12 bases in the middle. Germline-derived CDR1 and CDR2 are MNHEY and SMNVEV (reference sequence). The CDR3 runs to 13 residues. This CDR3 reads CASSPHMGTEAFF. The CDR3 DNA is TGTGCCAGCAGCCCTCATATGGGCACTGAAGCTTTCTTT.

V gene TRBV6-5 combines with J gene TRBJ2-7; 9 nucleotides align to TRBD2. CDR1 MNHEY and CDR2 SVGAGI come from the germline V gene. The V gene end was trimmed by 8 bases and the J gene end by 6 bases; junction bases not matched to a gene: 11. CDR3 length: 14 residues. DNA of the CDR3: TGTGCCAGCGGTGGTGCGGGAGGGGGCTCCGAGCAGTACTTC. This encodes CASGGAGGGSEQYF.

The sample holds one count of this clone. This sequence joins TRBV5-4 and TRBJ2-7; 9 bases line up with TRBD1. The germline gives CDR1 SGHNT, CDR2 YYREEE (reference sequence). J lost 3 bases, V lost 4 bases, and 8 bases had no gene match. CDR3 length equals 15 residues. The CDR3 sequence is CASSQNTGGLYEQYF. The CDR3 DNA follows: TGTGCCAGCAGCCAGAACACAGGGGGCCTCTACGAGCAGTACTTC.

The CDR3 region is CASSQGFYYGYTF. The CDR3 DNA reads TGTGCCAGCAGCCAAGGGTTCTACTATGGCTACACCTTC. This chain connects TRBV5-6 to TRBJ1-2; no firm D call. With 4 bases removed from V and 3 bases from J, the gap between germline ends came to 10 bases. The CDR3 sequence is 13 residues long. In germline, CDR1 is SGHDT, CDR2 YYEEEE.

The V call is TRBV19, the J call TRBJ2-1; D may be TRBD1 (6 bases). The CDR3 runs 16 residues. V lost 5 bases and J lost 7, with 21 bases in between. Germline-derived CDR1 and CDR2 are LNHDA and SQIVND (reference sequence). The CDR3 protein is CASSSRTPDRGNEQFF. Written as DNA, the CDR3 is TGTGCCAGTAGTTCTCGGACACCCGATAGGGGGAATGAGCAGTTCTTC.

This chain uses TRBV5-5 with TRBJ2-1; D remains ambiguous. CDR3 length: 18 amino acids. Trimming stripped 4 bases from V and 2 bases from J, with 22 bases between. CDR1 SGHKS and CDR2 YYEKEE come from the germline V gene (reference sequence). The CDR3 DNA reads TGTGCCAGCAGCGAGAGAATAAGGAACACCGGGCCCTACAATGAGCAGTTCTTC. Residues: CASSERIRNTGPYNEQFF. The full variable domain, in which reference TRBV5-5 and TRBJ2-1 provide the parts outside the CDR3, is DAGVTQSPTHLIKTRGQQVTLRCSPISGHKSVSWYQQVLGQGPQFIFQYYEKEERGRGNFPDRFSARQFPNYSSELNVNALLLGDSALYLCASSERIRNTGPYNEQFFGPGTRLTVL.

The gene calls are TRBV27 and TRBJ2-7, with 10 nucleotides matching TRBD2. This CDR3 contains 13 residues. The trim removed 6 bases at V and 6 bases at J, leaving 5 bases unmatched. From germline, CDR1 is MNHEY and CDR2 SMNVEV (reference sequence). The CDR3 here is CASRPSGSSEQYF. The DNA for the CDR3 is TGTGCCAGCAGGCCTAGCGGGAGTAGCGAGCAGTACTTC.

The V and J genes are TRBV2 and TRBJ1-1; unclear D gene. This CDR3 has 14 amino acids. The germline gives CDR1 SNHLY, CDR2 FYNNEI. V was pared by 9 bases and J by 1 base, with 15 bases between. The CDR3 region has the DNA TGTGCCAGGCAAGTAAGCCGAACGAACACTGAAGCTTTCTTT. Translation: CARQVSRTNTEAFF.

The CDR3 nucleotides are TGTGCCAGCAGCTGGACAGAGTCCTATGGCTACACCTTC. It translates to CASSWTESYGYTF. The chain couples TRBV5-6 to TRBJ1-2, with D perhaps matching TRBD1 (6 bases). The germline V and J ends were trimmed by 3 bases and 4 bases, with 10 bases remaining between them. Per the germline V gene, CDR1 is SGHDT and CDR2 is YYEEEE. The CDR3 is 13 residues long.

The V gene is TRBV7-8, the J gene TRBJ2-5, with D possibly matching TRBD2 (6 bases). The last part of the DNA fits TRBJ2-7 better; the J call may be wrong. The CDR3 has 17 amino acids. Germline values: CDR1 SGHVS, CDR2 FQNEAQ. The CDR3 reads CASSPTLRGPISYEQYF. The CDR3 coding sequence is TGTGCCAGCAGCCCAACGTTGCGGGGCCCTATCTCCTACGAGCAGTACTTC.

Here the CDR3 DNA reads TGTGCCAGCAGCTTAGGCGGACACAATGAGCAGTTCTTC. Its protein product is CASSLGGHNEQFF. The genes are TRBV7-7 and TRBJ2-1; D remains ambiguous. CDR1 and CDR2 (germline): SSHAT, FNYEAQ (reference sequence). This CDR3 has 13 amino acids. Trimming cost V 1 base and J 5 bases, with 6 bases left between them.

The chain combines TRBV6-4 with TRBJ2-3; 8 nucleotides agree with TRBD2. The junction had 5 bases not matched to a gene; V was cut back by 6 bases and J by 6 bases. CDR3 length: 13 amino acids. Germline-derived CDR1 and CDR2 are MRHNA and SNTAGT. CDR3 DNA: TGTGCCAGCAGCAGCGGGAGAAAGGATACGCAGTATTTT. This translates into CASSSGRKDTQYF.

The chain uses TRBV13 and TRBJ2-1, with D perhaps TRBD1 or TRBD2 (5 bases each). The CDR3 length is 12 residues. V lost 4 bases and J lost 12, with 13 bases in between. Germline V gene lookup returns CDR1 PRHDT and CDR2 FYEKMQ (reference sequence). CDR3 loop: CASSSTGTMQFF. CDR3 nucleotides: TGTGCCAGCAGCTCCACCGGGACCATGCAGTTCTTC.

The chain combines TRBV6-5 with TRBJ2-1; 7 bases match TRBD2. The junction had 4 bases not matched to a gene; V was cut back by 1 base and J by 1 base. The CDR3 has 16 amino acids. The V gene's germline CDR1 is MNHEY and CDR2 SVGAGI. This CDR3 is CASSYFDGRSYNEQFF. The CDR3 nucleotides read TGTGCCAGCAGTTACTTTGACGGGAGGTCCTACAATGAGCAGTTCTTC.

The chain has TRBV7-7 and TRBJ2-5; possible D gene TRBD2, 5 bases. The CDR3 totals 14 residues. Looked up from germline, CDR1 is SSHAT and CDR2 is FNYEAQ (reference sequence). V was pared by 0 bases and J by 5 bases, with 10 bases between. CDR3 DNA sequence: TGTGCCAGCAGCTTAGCGGGAGCGGCGGAGACCCAGTACTTC. This encodes CASSLAGAAETQYF. Variable domain in full (rest from reference TRBV7-7 and TRBJ2-5): GAGVSQSPRYKVTKRGQDVTLRCDPISSHATLYWYQQALGQGPEFLTYFNYEAQPDKSGLPSDRFSAERPEGSISTLTIQRTEQRDSAMYRCASSLAGAAETQYFGPGTRLLVL.

The chain links TRBV27 to TRBJ2-7, with TRBD2 matching over 7 bases. This CDR3 is built from 15 residues. Per germline, CDR1 MNHEY and CDR2 SMNVEV (reference sequence). The trim removed 5 bases at V and 3 bases at J, leaving 10 bases unmatched. The CDR3 spells CASSPLGLDGYEQYF. The CDR3 DNA is TGTGCCAGCAGTCCCCTAGGACTAGACGGCTACGAGCAGTACTTC.

V and J are TRBV5-4 and TRBJ2-7, with TRBD2 identical over 7 bases. There are 17 residues in the CDR3. J was trimmed by 0 bases and V by 3 bases; bases with no gene match: 12. Germline V lookup: CDR1 SGHNT, CDR2 YYREEE (reference sequence). The DNA of the CDR3 is TGTGCCAGCAGCTCTACGAGCGGGGTAGGCAACTCCTACGAGCAGTACTTC. Protein product: CASSSTSGVGNSYEQYF.

The chain recombines TRBV7-3 with TRBJ2-1; 15 nucleotides line up with TRBD2. CDR3 length: 17 residues. CDR1 is SGHTA, CDR2 FQGTGA, per germline. The J segment lost 4 bases and the V segment lost 5 bases, leaving 6 bases of the junction unmatched. The DNA for the CDR3 is TGTGCCAGCAGCGCATCCGGGACTAGCGGGAGGTACAATGAGCAGTTCTTC. Its protein product is CASSASGTSGRYNEQFF.